The 17 T cell receptor beta chains below were found in one sample sequenced in a study of blood T cell repertoires in COVID-19. Here immunoSEQ multiplex PCR was the method, and the copy in TCRdb shows in-frame clones only, minus some. This table holds just over 40,000 clones, approximately 80% found once. Material: peripheral blood. The source is a woman in her sixties with acute or convalescent COVID-19.

The genes are TRBV2 and TRBJ1-6; no clear D gene. There are 15 residues in the CDR3. V lost 5 bases to trimming and J lost 7 bases, with 15 bases between them. Germline assignment: CDR1 SNHLY and CDR2 FYNNEI. CDR3 residues: CASSTSRVHNSPLHF. The CDR3 bases are TGTGCCAGCAGTACCTCACGGGTCCACAATTCACCCCTCCACTTT.

The chain couples TRBV25-1 to TRBJ2-1; possibly TRBD1 for D (5 bases). The V end was cut by 8 bases, the J end by 3 bases, with 11 bases between. Germline V gives CDR1 MGHDK, CDR2 SYGVNS. This CDR3 is 13 amino acids long. Here the CDR3 DNA reads TGTGCCAGCTCCAAAGGGGACTACAATGAGCAGTTCTTC. Translation gives CASSKGDYNEQFF. The full variable domain, its missing parts supplied by reference TRBV25-1 and TRBJ2-1, is EADIYQTPRYLVIGTGKKITLECSQTMGHDKMYWYQQDPGMELHLIHYSYGVNSTEKGDLSSESTVSRIRTEHFPLTLESARPSHTSQYLCASSKGDYNEQFFGPGTRLTVL.

In regard to this clone: The limits of the CDR3 on the DNA are not certain, so only TCRdb's listed CDR3 is given. This chain uses TRBV2 with TRBJ2-1; the D segment call TRBD2 is taken from the table without a DNA check. From germline, CDR1 is SNHLY and CDR2 FYNNEI. The CDR3 contains 15 residues when both ends are counted. The CDR3 loop reads CASILGGRLGPEQFF.

This sequence joins TRBV30 and TRBJ1-1, with 7 nucleotides matching TRBD1. Germline V gene lookup returns CDR1 GTSNPN and CDR2 SVGIG (reference sequence). The CDR3 loop spans 13 amino acids. The ends lost 4 bases at V and 1 base at J; junction bases unmatched: 3. CDR3 amino acids: CAWNRGPNTEAFF. CDR3 in DNA: TGTGCCTGGAACAGGGGCCCGAACACTGAAGCTTTCTTT.

V and J are TRBV4-1 and TRBJ2-7; 11 bases map to TRBD2. The CDR3 covers 17 residues. The germline gives CDR1 MGHRA, CDR2 YSYEKL. The J segment lost 5 bases and the V segment lost 1 base, leaving 10 bases of the junction unmatched. Written as DNA, the CDR3 is TGCGCCAGCAGCCAAGGGTCGGCTAGCGGGAGGAGGAACGAGCAGTACTTC. This gives the protein CASSQGSASGRRNEQYF.

The V and J genes are TRBV7-9 and TRBJ1-1; 8 nucleotides align to TRBD1. CDR1 is SEHNR and CDR2 is FQNEAQ in the germline V gene (reference sequence). The CDR3 runs 14 residues. The trim removed 10 bases at V and 1 base at J, leaving 8 bases unmatched. The DNA for the CDR3 is TGTGCCACAGGACAGGGTCTAACGAACACTGAAGCTTTCTTT. Amino acids: CATGQGLTNTEAFF.

The chain has TRBV2 and TRBJ1-5; 7 positions match TRBD1. This CDR3 region has 16 residues. Germline loops: CDR1 SNHLY, CDR2 FYNNEI. The junction had 11 bases not matched to a gene; V was cut back by 6 bases and J by 3 bases. In nucleotides, the CDR3 is TGTGCCAGCAGAGCCCAATCCGGGACAGACAATCAGCCCCAGCATTTT. Its translation is CASRAQSGTDNQPQHF.

V gene TRBV18 combines with J gene TRBJ2-3; a weak D match, TRBD1 (5 bases). This CDR3 has 17 residues. The germline CDR1 and CDR2 sequences are KGHSH and LQKENI. V shed 3 bases and J shed 4 bases, with 20 bases lying between them. The CDR3 protein is CASSPRAGQLRADTQYF. CDR3 DNA: TGTGCCAGCTCACCCCGGGCTGGACAATTAAGGGCAGATACGCAGTATTTT.

The chain combines TRBV6-5 with TRBJ2-7; 7 positions agree with TRBD1. Trimming at V came to 7 bases and at J to 1 base, leaving 4 bases not matched to a gene. Germline V gives CDR1 MNHEY, CDR2 SVGAGI. The CDR3 spans 13 residues. CDR3 residues: CASIMGQSYEQYF. CDR3 nucleotide sequence: TGTGCCAGCATCATGGGACAGTCCTACGAGCAGTACTTC.

V gene TRBV6-5 combines with J gene TRBJ1-5; D might be TRBD1 (6 bases). CDR3 length: 13 residues. V lost 6 bases and J 7 bases, leaving 13 bases between the germline ends. CDR1 and CDR2 from the germline V gene are MNHEY and SVGAGI. CDR3 residues: CASSTGPLQPQHF. The CDR3 DNA follows: TGTGCCAGCAGCACAGGGCCCCTACAGCCCCAGCATTTT.

This chain uses TRBV5-6 with TRBJ1-5; TRBD1 is a possible D gene (6 bases). This CDR3 has 15 amino acids. V was clipped by 4 bases and J by 8 bases, with 19 bases between them. Germline CDR1 SGHDT, CDR2 YYEEEE. The chain's CDR3 is CASSLSGGSMKPQHF. CDR3 in DNA: TGTGCCAGCAGCCTGTCGGGGGGCAGTATGAAGCCCCAGCATTTT. The complete variable domain, with remaining parts taken from reference TRBV5-6 and TRBJ1-5, reads DAGVTQSPTHLIKTRGQQVTLRCSPKSGHDTVSWYQQALGQGPQFIFQYYEEEERQRGNFPDRFSGHQFPNYSSELNVNALLLGDSALYLCASSLSGGSMKPQHFGDGTRLSIL.

The chain joins TRBV19 to TRBJ1-4, with 9 bases matching TRBD1. J was trimmed by 5 bases and V by 11 bases; bases with no gene match: 24. This CDR3 has 19 amino acids. The V gene's germline CDR1 is LNHDA and CDR2 SQIVND (reference sequence). The CDR3 region has the DNA TGTGCCTCTCAAAAGCGGACAGGGGCTAGAATCCCCCAAAATGAAAAACTGTTTTTT. It translates to CASQKRTGARIPQNEKLFF.

The chain carries TRBV4-1 and TRBJ2-1, with D perhaps TRBD2 (6 bases). V was shortened by 1 base and J by 5 bases, with 15 bases between the two germline ends. In germline, CDR1 is MGHRA, CDR2 YSYEKL. The CDR3 loop spans 16 amino acids. DNA for the CDR3: TGCGCCAGCAGCCAAGGGGTGGGGACTGGCAACAATGAGCAGTTCTTC. Residues: CASSQGVGTGNNEQFF.

The chain is built from TRBV28 and TRBJ2-1, with D maybe TRBD1 (6 bases). The ends were cut back, 5 bases at V and 2 bases at J, with 19 bases in the middle. The CDR3 runs to 17 residues. Germline V gives CDR1 MDHEN, CDR2 SYDVKM. The CDR3, as DNA: TGTGCCAGCAGTCCCCGAAAAGGGGGAGTAACCTACAATGAGCAGTTCTTC. The encoded protein is CASSPRKGGVTYNEQFF.

The V call is TRBV3-1 (or the pseudogene TRBV3-2), the J call TRBJ2-7; D gene ambiguous. V shed 2 bases and J shed 6 bases, with 17 bases lying between them. CDR3 length equals 15 residues. CDR1 is LGHDT, CDR2 YNNKEL, per germline (reference sequence). CDR3: CASSQNLLANLEQYF. As DNA, the CDR3 is TGTGCCAGCAGCCAAAACCTCCTCGCGAACCTCGAGCAGTACTTC.

The chain recombines TRBV5-6 with TRBJ1-2, with D possibly being TRBD1 (6 bases). Germline-derived CDR1 and CDR2 are SGHDT and YYEEEE. Trimming took off 2 bases at V and 5 bases at J, with 10 bases between the two ends. CDR3 size: 13 residues. CDR3 coding DNA: TGTGCCAGCAGCTTCGGGACAAATTATGGCTACACCTTC. This sequence encodes CASSFGTNYGYTF.

This clone has more than one count but fewer than ten. V gene TRBV19 combines with J gene TRBJ2-1; 10 bases align to TRBD1. Germline V gives CDR1 LNHDA, CDR2 SQIVND (reference sequence). The trim removed 3 bases at V and 6 bases at J, leaving 5 bases unmatched. This CDR3 is 15 amino acids long. The CDR3 DNA follows: TGTGCCAGTAGTATCCGACAGGGGGCTCTCAATGAGCAGTTCTTC. Translated, it gives CASSIRQGALNEQFF.